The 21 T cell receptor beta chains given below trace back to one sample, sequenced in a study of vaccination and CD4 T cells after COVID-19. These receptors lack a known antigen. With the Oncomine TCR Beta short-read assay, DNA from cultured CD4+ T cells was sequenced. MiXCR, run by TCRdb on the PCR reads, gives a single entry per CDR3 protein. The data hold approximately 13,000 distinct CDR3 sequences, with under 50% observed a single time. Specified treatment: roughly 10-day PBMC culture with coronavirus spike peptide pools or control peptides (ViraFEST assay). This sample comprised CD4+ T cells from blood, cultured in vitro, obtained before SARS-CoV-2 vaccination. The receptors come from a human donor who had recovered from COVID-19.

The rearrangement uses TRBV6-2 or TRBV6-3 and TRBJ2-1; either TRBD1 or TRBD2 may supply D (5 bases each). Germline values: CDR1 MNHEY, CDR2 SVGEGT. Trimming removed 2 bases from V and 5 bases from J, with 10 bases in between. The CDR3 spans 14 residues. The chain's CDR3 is CASSYGGTHNEQFF. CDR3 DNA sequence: TGTGCCAGCAGTTACGGGGGAACCCACAATGAGCAGTTCTTC.

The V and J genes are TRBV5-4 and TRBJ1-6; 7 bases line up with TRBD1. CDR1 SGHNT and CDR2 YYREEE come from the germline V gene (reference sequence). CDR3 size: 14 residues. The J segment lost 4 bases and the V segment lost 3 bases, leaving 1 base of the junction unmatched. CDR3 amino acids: CASSSGQYNSPLHF. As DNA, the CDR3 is TGTGCCAGCAGCTCGGGACAGTATAATTCACCCCTCCACTTT.

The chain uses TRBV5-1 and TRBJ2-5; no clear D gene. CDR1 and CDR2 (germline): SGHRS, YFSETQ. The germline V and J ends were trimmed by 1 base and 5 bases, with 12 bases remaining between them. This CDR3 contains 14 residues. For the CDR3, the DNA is TGCGCCAGCAGCTTGCGGATGGATGGGGAGACCCAGTACTTC. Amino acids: CASSLRMDGETQYF.

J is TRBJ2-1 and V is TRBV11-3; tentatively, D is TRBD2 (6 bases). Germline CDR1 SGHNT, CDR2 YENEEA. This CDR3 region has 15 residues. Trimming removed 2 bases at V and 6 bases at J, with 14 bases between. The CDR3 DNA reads TGTGCCAGCAGCTTAAAGGGCGGGGCGGTCAATGAGCAGTTCTTC. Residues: CASSLKGGAVNEQFF.

The CDR3 reads CASSLRQGSEAFF. The CDR3 DNA follows: TGTGCCAGTAGTCTGCGACAGGGCTCTGAAGCTTTCTTT. The chain is built from TRBV19 and TRBJ1-1; 7 positions agree with TRBD1. CDR1 and CDR2 (germline): LNHDA, SQIVND (reference sequence). Unmatched junction bases numbered 6, after V lost 5 bases and J lost 6 bases. The CDR3 consists of 13 residues.

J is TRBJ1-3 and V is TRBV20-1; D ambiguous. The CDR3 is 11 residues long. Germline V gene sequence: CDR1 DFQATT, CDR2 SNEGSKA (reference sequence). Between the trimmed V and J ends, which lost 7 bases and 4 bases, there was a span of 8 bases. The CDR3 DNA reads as TGCAGTGTGAAGGCAGGAAACACCATATATTTT. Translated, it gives CSVKAGNTIYF.

For the CDR3, the DNA is TGTGCCAGCAGCGGGCGGGAGGGAGAGACCCAGTACTTC. As protein: CASSGREGETQYF. V usage is TRBV7-9 and J usage is TRBJ2-5, with 9 bases matching TRBD2. The CDR3 is made up of 13 amino acids. Germline CDR1 is SEHNR and CDR2 is FQNEAQ (reference sequence). Losses at the gene ends were 5 bases for V and 4 bases for J; bases not matched to a gene: 2.

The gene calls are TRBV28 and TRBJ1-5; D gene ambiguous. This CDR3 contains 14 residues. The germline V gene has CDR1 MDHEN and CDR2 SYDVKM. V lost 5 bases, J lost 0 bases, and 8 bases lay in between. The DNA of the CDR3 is TGTGCCAGCAGTCGCCTCTATAGCAATCAGCCCCAGCATTTT. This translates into CASSRLYSNQPQHF.

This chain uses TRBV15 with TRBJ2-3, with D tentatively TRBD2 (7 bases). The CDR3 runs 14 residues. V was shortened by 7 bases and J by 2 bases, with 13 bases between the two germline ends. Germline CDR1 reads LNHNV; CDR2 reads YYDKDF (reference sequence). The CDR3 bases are TGTGCCACCATGGGGGGGCCCTACACAGATACGCAGTATTTT. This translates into CATMGGPYTDTQYF.

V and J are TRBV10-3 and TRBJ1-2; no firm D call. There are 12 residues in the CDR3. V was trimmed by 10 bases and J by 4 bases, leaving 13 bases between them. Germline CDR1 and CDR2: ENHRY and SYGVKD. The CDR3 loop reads CASSDQFYGYTF. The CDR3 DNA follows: TGTGCCAGCTCCGACCAATTCTATGGCTACACCTTC.

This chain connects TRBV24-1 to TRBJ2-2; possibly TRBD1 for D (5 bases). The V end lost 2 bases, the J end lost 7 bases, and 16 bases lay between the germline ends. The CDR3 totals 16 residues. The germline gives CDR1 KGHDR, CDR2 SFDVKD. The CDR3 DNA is TGTGCCACCAGTGATTCGAGCCCGTGGGGCAACGGGGAGCTGTTTTTT. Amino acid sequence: CATSDSSPWGNGELFF.

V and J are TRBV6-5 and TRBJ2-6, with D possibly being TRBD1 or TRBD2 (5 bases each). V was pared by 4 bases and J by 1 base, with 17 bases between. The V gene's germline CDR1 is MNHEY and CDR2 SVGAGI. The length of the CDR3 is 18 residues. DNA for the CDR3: TGTGCCAGCAGTTCGGGACGGCCGAGAGATTCTGGGGCCAACGTCCTGACTTTC. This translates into CASSSGRPRDSGANVLTF.

CDR3 DNA sequence: TGTGCCAGCAGTCGTCCTCAGGGGGTAGGCTACACCTTC. Amino acids: CASSRPQGVGYTF. The chain has TRBV28 and TRBJ1-2; 7 bases are shared with TRBD1. CDR1 and CDR2 from the germline V gene are MDHEN and SYDVKM. The trim removed 5 bases at V and 8 bases at J, leaving 8 bases unmatched. The CDR3 has 13 residues.

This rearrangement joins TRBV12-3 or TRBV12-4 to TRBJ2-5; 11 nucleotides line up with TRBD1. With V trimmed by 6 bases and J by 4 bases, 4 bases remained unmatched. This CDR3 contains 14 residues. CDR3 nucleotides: TGTGCCAGCAGCGGGACAGGGGGATCAGAGACCCAGTACTTC. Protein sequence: CASSGTGGSETQYF.

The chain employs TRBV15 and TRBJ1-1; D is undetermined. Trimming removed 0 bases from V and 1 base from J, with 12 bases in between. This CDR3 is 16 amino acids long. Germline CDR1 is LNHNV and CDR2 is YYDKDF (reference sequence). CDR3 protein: CATSRDRKRENTEAFF. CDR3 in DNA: TGTGCCACCAGCAGAGATCGAAAAAGGGAGAACACTGAAGCTTTCTTT.

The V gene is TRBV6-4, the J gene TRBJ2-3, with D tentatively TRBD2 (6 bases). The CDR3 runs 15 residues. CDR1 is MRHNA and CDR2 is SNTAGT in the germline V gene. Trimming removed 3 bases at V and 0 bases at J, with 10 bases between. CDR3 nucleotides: TGTGCCAGCAGTGAGGGGACTGCTAGCACAGATACGCAGTATTTT. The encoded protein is CASSEGTASTDTQYF.

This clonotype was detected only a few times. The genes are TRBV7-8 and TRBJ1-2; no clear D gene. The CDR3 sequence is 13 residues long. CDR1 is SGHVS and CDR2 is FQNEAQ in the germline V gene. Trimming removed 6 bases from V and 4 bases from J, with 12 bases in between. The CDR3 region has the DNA TGTGCCAGCAGTCCCAGCAAATCCTATGGCTACACCTTC. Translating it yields CASSPSKSYGYTF.

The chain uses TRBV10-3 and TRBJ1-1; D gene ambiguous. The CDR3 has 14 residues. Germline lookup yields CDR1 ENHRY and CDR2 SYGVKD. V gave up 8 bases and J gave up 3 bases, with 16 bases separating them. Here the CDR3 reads CAIRTAGADTEAFF. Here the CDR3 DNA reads TGTGCCATCCGCACCGCGGGCGCCGACACTGAAGCTTTCTTT.

Here the CDR3 DNA reads TGTGCCAGCAGCCTATCTAAGGGACTGGGGGGCTACACCTTC. Protein sequence: CASSLSKGLGGYTF. This chain connects TRBV11-3 to TRBJ1-2; possibly TRBD1 for D (5 bases). The CDR3 totals 14 residues. V was clipped by 5 bases and J by 8 bases, with 18 bases between them. Per germline, CDR1 SGHNT and CDR2 YENEEA.

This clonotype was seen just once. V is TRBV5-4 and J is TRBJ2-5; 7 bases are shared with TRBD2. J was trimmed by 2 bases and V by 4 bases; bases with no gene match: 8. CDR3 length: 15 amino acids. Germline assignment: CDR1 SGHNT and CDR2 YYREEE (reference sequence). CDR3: CASSASGEQQETQYF. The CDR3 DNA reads TGTGCCAGCAGCGCAAGCGGGGAACAGCAAGAGACCCAGTACTTC. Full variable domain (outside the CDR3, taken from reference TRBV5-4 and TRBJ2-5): ETGVTQSPTHLIKTRGQQVTLRCSSQSGHNTVSWYQQALGQGPQFIFQYYREEENGRGNFPPRFSGLQFPNYSSELNVNALELDDSALYLCASSASGEQQETQYFGPGTRLLVL.

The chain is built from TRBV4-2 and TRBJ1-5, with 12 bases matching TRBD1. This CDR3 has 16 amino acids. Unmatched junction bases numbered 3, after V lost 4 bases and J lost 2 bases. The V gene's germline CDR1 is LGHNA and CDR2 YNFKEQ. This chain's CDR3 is CASSRGTGGGNQPQHF. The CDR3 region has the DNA TGTGCCAGCAGCCGGGGGACAGGGGGCGGCAATCAGCCCCAGCATTTT.